This is a list of T cell receptor beta chains from one sample in a study of blood T cell repertoires in COVID-19. Data came from immunoSEQ multiplex PCR; TCRdb stores just in-frame clones and leaves some out. The table records some 180,000 clones, about four fifths of them present only once. Sequencing input: peripheral blood. Receptors originate from a woman of 80 years or more with COVID-19, enrolled during active disease. Each CDR3 is given with its conserved first and last residue. A D gene is named only where the DNA matches it firmly. Clone size appears in some rows only: once, few, many, or a class for an expanded clone.

D gene	V gene	clone size	J gene	CDR3 DNA	CDR3 protein
.	TRBV29-1	.	TRBJ2-7	TGCAGCGTTCGACGGAGGATGACCTACGAGCAGTACTTC	CSVRRRMTYEQYF
.	TRBV19	few	TRBJ1-2	TGTGCCAGTAGTCAGGCGTCGGCAGCGGGCTATGGCTACACCTTC	CASSQASAAGYGYTF
TRBD2	TRBV18	.	TRBJ2-7	TGTGCCAGCTCACCTCGGGAGGGCCAATCGAGGGAGCAGTACTTC	CASSPREGQSREQYF
.	TRBV11-1	.	TRBJ1-5	TGTGCCAGCAGCTTGAGAGGGAATCAGCCCCAGCATTTT	CASSLRGNQPQHF
TRBD1	TRBV19	.	TRBJ1-4	TGTGCCAGTAGTATAGGAGGGGGCGAAGAAAAACTGTTTTTT	CASSIGGGEEKLFF
.	TRBV5-1	.	TRBJ1-4	TGCGCCAGCAGCTTGTCGACAGATGAAAAACTGTTTTTT	CASSLSTDEKLFF
TRBD1	TRBV12-3/TRBV12-4	.	TRBJ1-2	TGTGCCAGCAGTTTATTGACAGGGGGAAGCTACACCTTC	CASSLLTGGSYTF
.	TRBV27	few	TRBJ2-6	TGTGCCAGCAGTTTATTGTCTCGGACAGTAGGGGCCAACGTCCTGACTTTC	CASSLLSRTVGANVLTF
.	TRBV29-1	.	TRBJ2-7	TGCAGCGTTACAGGGTTCTCCTACGAGCAGTACTTC	CSVTGFSYEQYF
TRBD1	TRBV7-2	.	TRBJ2-2	TGTGCCAGCAGCTTGACAGGGGGCACCACCGGGGAGCTGTTTTTT	CASSLTGGTTGELFF
.	TRBV7-2	.	TRBJ2-7	TGTGCCAGCAGCCTTACTGCGTTTTCAACCTACGAGCAGTACTTC	CASSLTAFSTYEQYF
.	TRBV6-5	.	TRBJ2-7	TGTGCCAGCAGTTACAATAACCTACAGGGCACCTACGAGCAGTACTTC	CASSYNNLQGTYEQYF
.	TRBV6-2/TRBV6-3	once	TRBJ1-5	TGTGCCAGCAGTTACTCGACGGCGGGGCTTCAGCCCCAGCATTTT	CASSYSTAGLQPQHF
.	TRBV28	.	TRBJ2-7	TGTGCCAGCAGTTTACAGGGCCTCTCCTACGAGCAGTACTTC	CASSLQGLSYEQYF
TRBD1	TRBV7-9	.	TRBJ1-2	TGTGCCAGCAGCCCCGGGACAGTCGTTTATGGCTACACCTTC	CASSPGTVVYGYTF
TRBD2	TRBV6-5	.	TRBJ2-7	TGTGCCAGCAGTTCGGCCGGGACTAGCCCCTTGGAGCAGTACTTC	CASSSAGTSPLEQYF
.	TRBV12-3/TRBV12-4	few	TRBJ2-5	TGTGCCAGCAGGGCACTAGACCAAGAGACCCAGTACTTC	CASRALDQETQYF
.	TRBV19	.	TRBJ1-3	TGTGCCAGTAGTGTTCTAATCGCGGGGCCTTCCTCTGGAAACACCATATATTTT	CASSVLIAGPSSGNTIYF
.	TRBV4-3	.	TRBJ1-1	TGCGCCAGCAGCCAAACAACTAAAGGCACTGAAGCTTTCTTT	CASSQTTKGTEAFF
TRBD1	TRBV5-1	.	TRBJ1-6	TGCGCCAGCAGCCCTCGGACAGGCGCCAATTCACCCCTCCACTTT	CASSPRTGANSPLHF
.	TRBV24-1	.	TRBJ2-3	TGTGCCACCAGTGACTTTCGCACAGATACGCAGTATTTT	CATSDFRTDTQYF
TRBD1	TRBV29-1	few	TRBJ2-5	TGCAGCGTAGTACAGGGGGCAGGGGAGACCCAGTACTTC	CSVVQGAGETQYF
TRBD1	TRBV6-5	.	TRBJ1-4	TGTGCCAGCAGGGATTCCACAGGGGGTATTGAAAAACTGTTTTTT	CASRDSTGGIEKLFF
TRBD1	TRBV6-5	.	TRBJ1-2	TGTGCCAGCAGTATGACAGGGAGAGACTATGGCTACACCTTC	CASSMTGRDYGYTF
.	TRBV25-1	.	TRBJ1-1	TGTGCCAGCAGTGTGGACAGCCCTGAAGCTTTCTTT	CASSVDSPEAFF
TRBD2	TRBV2	.	TRBJ2-7	TGTGCCAGCAGTGAACAGGGCGGGGGGACCTACGAGCAGTACTTC	CASSEQGGGTYEQYF
.	TRBV18	.	TRBJ2-7	TGTGCCAGCTCACCACCCGCGTCAGCGTACGAGCAGTACTTC	CASSPPASAYEQYF
.	TRBV7-9	once	TRBJ2-1	TGTGCCAGCAGCTACCCGGTAGACGGGTTGAGCTCCTACAATGAGCAGTTCTTC	CASSYPVDGLSSYNEQFF
.	TRBV2	many	TRBJ1-5	TGTGCCAGCAGTGTATGGGGGGGCAATCAGCCCCAGCATTTT	CASSVWGGNQPQHF
.	TRBV15	.	TRBJ2-7	TGTGCCACCAGCAGAGATTTAACGTCACCTACGAAGCAGTACTTC	CATSRDLTSPTKQYF
TRBD1	TRBV23-1	.	TRBJ1-2	TGCGCCAGCAGTCAACCCGACAGGGCCACCCTCCCTAACTATGGCTACACCTTC	CASSQPDRATLPNYGYTF
TRBD2	TRBV5-3	.	TRBJ2-5	TGTGCCAGAAGCCCGGGAGGGGCTCAAGAGACCCAGTACTTC	CARSPGGAQETQYF
.	TRBV3-1/TRBV3-2	.	TRBJ2-3	TGTGCCAGCAGCCCCATAAGTAGTAGCACAGATACGCAGTATTTT	CASSPISSSTDTQYF
.	TRBV27	.	TRBJ2-7	TGTGCCAGCAGTTTCCGGAGATCCTACGAGCAGTACTTC	CASSFRRSYEQYF
TRBD1	TRBV6-5	.	TRBJ2-1	TGTGCCAGCAGTTTAATACAGGGGTACAATGAGCAGTTCTTC	CASSLIQGYNEQFF
.	TRBV28	once	TRBJ1-1	TGTGCCAGCAGTCCCCTGGAGGGAGGGAACACTGAAGCTTTCTTT	CASSPLEGGNTEAFF
.	TRBV10-3	.	TRBJ1-1	TGTGCCATCAGTGAGTCGACGGGGGTTTACACTGAAGCTTTCTTT	CAISESTGVYTEAFF
TRBD2	TRBV5-6	.	TRBJ2-1	TGTGCCAGCAGCCCGGACTGGGGGGGCAATGAGCAGTTCTTC	CASSPDWGGNEQFF
.	TRBV5-4	.	TRBJ2-1	TGTGCCAGCAGCTTGGCGGGGACTTTCTCCTACAATGAGCAGTTCTTC	CASSLAGTFSYNEQFF
.	TRBV6-5	few	TRBJ1-5	TGTGCCAGCAGTACTTACTTCGGGACAAATCAGCCCCAGCATTTT	CASSTYFGTNQPQHF
TRBD2	TRBV7-9	.	TRBJ2-3	TGTGCCAGCAGCCCGAGCGGGGGGGCCAGAGATACGCAGTATTTT	CASSPSGGARDTQYF
.	TRBV19	.	TRBJ2-1	TGTGCCAGTAGTATTTTAGGGGGTGCCTACAATGAGCAGTTCTTC	CASSILGGAYNEQFF
TRBD2	TRBV7-9	.	TRBJ2-3	TGTGCCAGCAGCTTTGGACTAGCGGAGGTCACAGATACGCAGTATTTT	CASSFGLAEVTDTQYF
TRBD1	TRBV7-8	.	TRBJ1-2	TGTGCCAGCAGCTTAGGGGGGACAGGGAACTATGGCTACACCTTC	CASSLGGTGNYGYTF
TRBD1	TRBV19	.	TRBJ1-2	TGTGCCAGTAGAGCCGGGACAGGCGGAACCTATGGCTACACCTTC	CASRAGTGGTYGYTF
.	TRBV18	few	TRBJ1-2	TGTGCCAGCTCACCACGCAGGGACTATGGCTACACCTTC	CASSPRRDYGYTF
.	TRBV18	.	TRBJ2-2	TGTGCCAGCTCACCAATAGGGGCAAGCACCGGGGAGCTGTTTTTT	CASSPIGASTGELFF
.	TRBV4-2	few	TRBJ1-5	TGTGCCAGCAGCCAGTCTTATGGCCAGCCCCAGCATTTT	CASSQSYGQPQHF
.	TRBV28	.	TRBJ1-5	TGTGCCAGCAGTTTAAGGACCTCAGGGCGAATTGGCAATCAGCCCCAGCATTTT	CASSLRTSGRIGNQPQHF
.	TRBV2	.	TRBJ2-1	TGTGCCAGCAGTGAGGTACTAGCCTACAATGAGCAGTTCTTC	CASSEVLAYNEQFF
.	TRBV5-1	.	TRBJ1-2	TGCGCCAGCAGCTTGGGCGGGGACTTATATGGCTACACCTTC	CASSLGGDLYGYTF
TRBD1	TRBV6-5	.	TRBJ1-6	TGTGCCAGCAGTTACTCGCCAGGGGGCAATTCACCCCTCCACTTT	CASSYSPGGNSPLHF
TRBD2	TRBV28	few	TRBJ2-1	TGTGCCAGCAGTTTAACGGGACTAGCGGCCTACAATGAGCAGTTCTTC	CASSLTGLAAYNEQFF
.	TRBV27	.	TRBJ2-3	TGTGCCAGCAGTTTGTACAGGGACGTTTCCACAGATACGCAGTATTTT	CASSLYRDVSTDTQYF
TRBD1	TRBV6-5	.	TRBJ1-4	TGTGCCAGCAGGCGGGACAGGCTGAATGAAAAACTGTTTTTT	CASRRDRLNEKLFF
.	TRBV29-1	.	TRBJ2-5	TGCAGCGTTGCCGTGACAGAAGAGACCCAGTACTTC	CSVAVTEETQYF
TRBD1	TRBV11-2	.	TRBJ1-2	TGTGCCAGCAGCCAAGACAGGGTTTATGGCTACACCTTC	CASSQDRVYGYTF
TRBD1	TRBV20-1	.	TRBJ1-2	TGCAGTGCTAGTCCGGGGACAGGGTCTGGCTACACCTTC	CSASPGTGSGYTF
TRBD1	TRBV2	.	TRBJ2-5	TGTGCCAGCAGAGCCGGGACAGGGGAGACCCAGTACTTC	CASRAGTGETQYF
.	TRBV9	.	TRBJ2-3	TGTGCCAGCAGCAGGACAGTAGCAGATACGCAGTATTTT	CASSRTVADTQYF